The T cell receptor (beta chain) described here comes from a study of cytomegalovirus exposure and HLA in healthy donors. Study summary: Researchers found that about four fifths of 398 genotyped donors fell within the Caucasian-associated ancestry cluster. Findings and limits, study-wide: One cluster of highly shared sequence variants probably arose as a sequencing artifact. The study had only CMV serostatus as immune exposure information.

60 Vbeta and 13 Jbeta primers were used in PCR. In the original workflow: A follow-up analysis tallied about 80 million unique TCR beta chains, roughly 9.9 million shared. Libraries were prepared by immunoSEQ multiplex PCR; TCRdb keeps only in-frame clonotypes and omits some of them. V, J and clone size reflect that table, while D and trimming were determined from the DNA. The table shows roughly 150,000 clones, with approximately 83% occurring only once. On this clone itself: The antigen is unknown.

The V segment lost 0 bases and the J segment 5 bases; nucleotides outside the gene matches: 5. The V gene's germline CDR1 is MNHNY and CDR2 SVGAGI (reference sequence). The CDR3 has 15 residues. What was sequenced was PBMCs. This receptor was obtained from a male donor in good health and CMV-seronegative. This sequence joins TRBV6-6 and TRBJ2-3; 7 bases line up with TRBD2. The CDR3 nucleotides read TGTGCCAGCAGTTACTCGGCGGGAGCGGGAGATACGCAGTATTTT. Its translation: CASSYSAGAGDTQYF.